These 6 T cell receptor beta chains originate from one sample sequenced in a study of blood T cell repertoires in COVID-19. The method was immunoSEQ multiplex PCR; TCRdb's version includes in-frame clones alone and lacks a portion of them. The sample has 75,000 to 100,000 clones; around nine tenths are singletons. Sequencing was done on a sample of peripheral blood. The receptor source for this set is a human donor in a cohort sampled during active COVID-19.

The V and J genes are TRBV19 and TRBJ2-3; maybe TRBD2 (6 bases). This CDR3 has 16 residues. Deletions cut 5 bases from V and 1 base from J, with 16 bases between. Per germline, CDR1 LNHDA and CDR2 SQIVND (reference sequence). The CDR3: CASSQRAAPGTDTQYF. DNA of the CDR3: TGTGCCAGTAGTCAGCGGGCCGCCCCTGGCACAGATACGCAGTATTTT.

The CDR3 bases are TGTGCCAGTAGTATACTAGGGACAGGGGGAGGGGACAATCAGCCCCAGCATTTT. This encodes CASSILGTGGGDNQPQHF. The chain uses TRBV19 and TRBJ1-5, with 11 nucleotides matching TRBD1. There are 18 residues in the CDR3. V lost 2 bases, J lost 3 bases, and 9 bases stayed unmatched. The germline V gene has CDR1 LNHDA and CDR2 SQIVND (reference sequence).

The chain combines TRBV2 with TRBJ1-2; D is possibly TRBD1 (6 bases). Germline lookup yields CDR1 SNHLY and CDR2 FYNNEI. V was trimmed by 6 bases and J by 3 bases, leaving 14 bases between them. CDR3 length equals 14 residues. The CDR3 is CASRVAAGDYGYTF. The CDR3 nucleotides are TGTGCCAGCAGGGTTGCCGCAGGGGACTATGGCTACACCTTC.

This clone was recorded a few times. The chain has TRBV29-1 and TRBJ2-1; 8 bases line up with TRBD1. Germline V lookup: CDR1 SQVTM, CDR2 ANQGSEA. This CDR3 has 13 amino acids. Trimming removed 8 bases from V and 8 bases from J; junction bases left unmatched: 11. The CDR3 coding sequence is TGCAGCATACCGCGGACAGGGTTAGATGAGCAGTTCTTC. It codes for CSIPRTGLDEQFF.

This clone was detected a few times. The chain couples TRBV4-1 to TRBJ2-2; D possibly corresponds to TRBD2 (7 bases). The germline CDR1 and CDR2 sequences are MGHRA and YSYEKL. Deletions cut 0 bases from V and 0 bases from J, with 11 bases between. The CDR3 covers 17 residues. The CDR3 DNA follows: TGCGCCAGCAGCCAAGATTGGGGGGGCCCGAACACCGGGGAGCTGTTTTTT. It encodes CASSQDWGGPNTGELFF.

This clone has ten or more counts. The V call is TRBV7-9, the J call TRBJ1-3, with TRBD1 identical over 8 bases. Germline V gives CDR1 SEHNR, CDR2 FQNEAQ (reference sequence). V gave up 5 bases and J gave up 1 base; unmatched junction bases: 7. This CDR3 has 16 amino acids. The DNA for the CDR3 is TGTGCCAGCAGCCCCAGACAGGGGCCGTCTGGAAACACCATATATTTT. Amino acids: CASSPRQGPSGNTIYF.